This entry is about one T cell receptor (beta chain). Antigen: not known. It was ten milliliters of peripheral blood that were drawn from each donor. A minimum of 6 million PBMCs was isolated per sample. A second PCR of 7 to 11 cycles used a sample-barcoded 5' primer and a J-beta primer mix. TCRdb re-called the 5' RACE reads with MiXCR, one entry per CDR3 protein. The sample holds about 1,400,000 distinct CDR3 sequences; 42% are singletons and the top ten take roughly 7.9%. CDR3 length: 15 amino acids. CDR1 is MGHRA, CDR2 YSYEKL, per germline. Trimming took 3 bases from V and 8 from J, leaving 14 bases between them. The record originates from a study of blood T cells in healthy people across ages. Study-wide results and caveats: Across the age range, TCR beta diversity per million T cells fell in a roughly linear way.

The TCR sequence derives from a woman younger than 30 in good health. The sample taken for sequencing was blood. V is TRBV4-1 and J is TRBJ1-6; a weak D match, TRBD1 (6 bases). CDR3 nucleotides: TGCGCCAGCAGCCAGAAGGACAGAAGGGATTCACCCCTCCACTTT. Protein product: CASSQKDRRDSPLHF.